These T cell receptor beta chains were read from a single sample in a study of Ad26.COV2.S vaccination and SARS-CoV-2 variants. Libraries were prepared by immunoSEQ multiplex PCR; TCRdb keeps only in-frame clonotypes and omits some of them. This table holds approximately 340,000 clones, just over 90% found once. The starting material was peripheral blood, obtained after recovery from COVID-19. The receptors come from a human donor who had recovered from COVID-19. Both conserved end residues are part of each CDR3. The D gene is left open where the match is weak. The listing skips clone size in some rows; elsewhere it reads once, few, many or a size class.

NA	NA	TRBV25-1	TRBJ1-2	TGTGCCAGCATCGCGGAGGCGGCCAATGGCTACACCTTC	CASIAEAANGYTF
NA	NA	TRBV18	TRBJ2-2	TGTGCCAGCTCCCAACAGGGAGCCGGGGAGCTGTTTTTT	CASSQQGAGELFF
NA	NA	TRBV4-3	TRBJ1-1	TGCGCCAGCAGCCAAGAAGGTCAACAGAACACTGAAGCTTTCTTT	CASSQEGQQNTEAFF
NA	NA	TRBV6-5	TRBJ2-3	TGTGCCAGCAGATTTCAGGGGACAGATACGCAGTATTTT	CASRFQGTDTQYF
NA	NA	TRBV6-5	TRBJ2-1	TGTGCCAGCAGAAGGACGGGAACAGGGCAGTTCTTC	CASRRTGTGQFF
NA	NA	TRBV7-2	TRBJ2-1	TGTGCCAGCAGCTTAAGGGAGTACCCCCCCTACAATGAGCAGTTCTTC	CASSLREYPPYNEQFF
NA	NA	TRBV18	TRBJ1-2	TGTGCCAGCTCACAGAGGGACGCCGCAGGGGGCTACACCTTC	CASSQRDAAGGYTF
TRBD2	NA	TRBV19	TRBJ2-7	TGTGCCAGTAGTATCGGGGGGAGCGACTACGAGCAGTACTTC	CASSIGGSDYEQYF
NA	NA	TRBV9	TRBJ1-6	TGTGCCAGCAGCGTAGCCCAGGATTCACCCCTCCACTTT	CASSVAQDSPLHF
NA	once	TRBV2	TRBJ2-5	TGTGCCAGCAGTGACTGGGCAGCTCAAGAGACCCAGTACTTC	CASSDWAAQETQYF
NA	NA	TRBV2	TRBJ1-1	TGTGCCAGCAGTGGTGGACAGTTTGGCACTGAAGCTTTCTTT	CASSGGQFGTEAFF
NA	NA	TRBV5-1	TRBJ2-5	TGCGCCAGCAGCTTGGTTTCGGGGGCCCAAGCGACCCAGTACTTC	CASSLVSGAQATQYF
NA	once	TRBV11-2	TRBJ2-3	TGTGCCAGCAGCCCCCGGGTGGGGCTGCGAAGGAGCACAGATACGCAGTATTTT	CASSPRVGLRRSTDTQYF
NA	NA	TRBV7-8	TRBJ2-1	TGTGCCAGCAGCTTGTCCGGGCGGGTGGGTGAGCAGTTCTTC	CASSLSGRVGEQFF
NA	once	TRBV19	TRBJ2-3	TGTGCCAGTAGTACCAACATGGGCCCTTTAGATACGCAGTATTTT	CASSTNMGPLDTQYF
NA	NA	TRBV5-1	TRBJ2-4	TGCGCCAGCAGCTTGACTAGCTTAGACATTCAGTACTTC	CASSLTSLDIQYF
NA	NA	TRBV6-2/TRBV6-3	TRBJ2-1	TGTGCCAGCAGTTACTGGGTTGATTTCTCCTACAATGAGCAGTTCTTC	CASSYWVDFSYNEQFF
NA	once	TRBV2	TRBJ2-2	TGTGCCAGCCCGAGGGGAGGGGAGCTGTTTTTT	CASPRGGELFF
NA	NA	TRBV5-1	TRBJ2-5	TGCGCCAGCAGCTTGATTGAGACAGGTTTAGAGACCCAGTACTTC	CASSLIETGLETQYF
NA	NA	TRBV5-4	TRBJ1-3	TGTGCCAGCACCTCTGCCGGCACCATATATTTT	CASTSAGTIYF
NA	NA	TRBV6-6	TRBJ2-5	TGTGCCAGCAGTTATAACCACTACCAAGAGACCCAGTACTTC	CASSYNHYQETQYF
NA	NA	TRBV9	TRBJ2-2	TGTGCCAGCAGCGGGCGGACCGGGGAGCTGTTTTTT	CASSGRTGELFF
NA	NA	TRBV5-1	TRBJ2-1	TGCGCCAGCAGCTTGGCGGGGGCCTACAATGAGCAGTTCTTC	CASSLAGAYNEQFF
TRBD1	NA	TRBV25-1	TRBJ1-2	TGTGCCAGCAGTGACCCCTCAGGGGGCATTGGCTACACCTTC	CASSDPSGGIGYTF
NA	NA	TRBV4-1	TRBJ2-3	TGCGCCAGCAGCCCACAAGGGGTACTAAAGGCAGATACGCAGTATTTT	CASSPQGVLKADTQYF
TRBD1	NA	TRBV12-3/TRBV12-4	TRBJ1-3	TGTGCCAGCAGTGATTCCGGGACAGGCGACTATTTT	CASSDSGTGDYF
TRBD1	few	TRBV2	TRBJ1-2	TGTGCCAGCACTGAAGCGGACAGGAGGGCCTATGGCTACACCTTC	CASTEADRRAYGYTF
TRBD1	NA	TRBV10-2	TRBJ1-4	TGCGCCAGCACCAGGGACAGTAATGAAAAACTGTTTTTT	CASTRDSNEKLFF
TRBD1	once	TRBV18	TRBJ2-1	TGTGCCAGCTCACCCCCCGGGACAGGGTTGAATGAGCAGTTCTTC	CASSPPGTGLNEQFF
NA	NA	TRBV6-2/TRBV6-3	TRBJ1-5	TGTGCCAGCAGTGGAACAGGTAGCAATCAGCCCCAGCATTTT	CASSGTGSNQPQHF
NA	NA	TRBV11-3	TRBJ2-2	TGTGCCAGCAGCTATCAAGGAGGGGGGGCCTACTCCGGGGAGCTGTTTTTT	CASSYQGGGAYSGELFF
NA	NA	TRBV7-8	TRBJ1-1	TGTGCCAGCAGCTTGCGAGGGGCCCCTCGAACCTCTGAAGCTTTCTTT	CASSLRGAPRTSEAFF
TRBD1	NA	TRBV5-6	TRBJ1-2	TGTGCCAGCAGCCGACAGGGTAACTATGGCTACACCTTC	CASSRQGNYGYTF
NA	NA	TRBV2	TRBJ1-4	TGTGCCAGCAGGCCCGAGACAGGCGGTAATGAAAAACTGTTTTTT	CASRPETGGNEKLFF
TRBD1	NA	TRBV18	TRBJ1-6	TGTGCCAGCTCGCCCCGGGACAGGTCAAGCTCCTATAATTCACCCCTCCACTTT	CASSPRDRSSSYNSPLHF
TRBD1	NA	TRBV3-1/TRBV3-2	TRBJ1-4	TGTGCCAGCAGCCTCCGGGACAGGGGTTTTGAAAAACTGTTTTTT	CASSLRDRGFEKLFF
NA	NA	TRBV7-2	TRBJ2-5	TGTGCCAGCAGCTTACAGGGTCAAGAGACCCAGTACTTC	CASSLQGQETQYF
NA	NA	TRBV5-1	TRBJ2-2	TGCGCCAGCAGCTTGGATTCTGGAGGGGCCGGGGAGCTGTTTTTT	CASSLDSGGAGELFF
NA	NA	TRBV6-5	TRBJ2-7	TGTGCCAGCAGCCCCGGCTGGGGCGGCCTCTACGAGCAGTACTTC	CASSPGWGGLYEQYF
TRBD1	NA	TRBV7-8	TRBJ2-1	TGTGCCAGCAGCCCGAAGGACAGGGGGGTTGAGCAGTTCTTC	CASSPKDRGVEQFF
NA	NA	TRBV3-1/TRBV3-2	TRBJ1-2	TGTGCCAGCAGCCACGGACGGGTAAACTATGGCTACACCTTC	CASSHGRVNYGYTF
NA	NA	TRBV27	TRBJ1-2	TGTGCCAGCAGTGGGGGGGGACACTCTAACTATGGCTACACCTTC	CASSGGGHSNYGYTF
NA	NA	TRBV2	TRBJ1-3	TGTGCCAGCACCCAATCTGGAAACACCATATATTTT	CASTQSGNTIYF
TRBD2	NA	TRBV9	TRBJ2-1	TGTGCCAGCAGCGATAGCGGGGGGGCTGCGAATGAGCAGTTCTTC	CASSDSGGAANEQFF
TRBD1	NA	TRBV7-6	TRBJ2-1	TGTGCCAGCAGCTTAGGGACAGGGGGTGTTTATGTGGATGAGCAGTTCTTC	CASSLGTGGVYVDEQFF
NA	NA	TRBV11-2	TRBJ2-1	TGTGCCAGCAGCTTAGGAATCGGGGGATTATACAATGAGCAGTTCTTC	CASSLGIGGLYNEQFF
TRBD2	NA	TRBV10-2	TRBJ2-7	TGCGCCAGCGATGGACTCTCTAGCGGGGGAGTTTACGAGCAGTACTTC	CASDGLSSGGVYEQYF
NA	NA	TRBV3-1/TRBV3-2	TRBJ1-3	TGTGCCAGCAGCCGGGCCTTAGGGACAACCTCAAGAGGAAACACCATATATTTT	CASSRALGTTSRGNTIYF
NA	NA	TRBV7-2	TRBJ2-3	TGTGCCAGCAGGCCAGCCCGCACAGGGCAGCGCACAGATACGCAGTATTTT	CASRPARTGQRTDTQYF
NA	NA	TRBV10-3	TRBJ2-1	TGTGCCATCAGTGAGTCGAGTTACAATGAGCAGTTCTTC	CAISESSYNEQFF
NA	NA	TRBV19	TRBJ1-5	TGTGCCAGTAGTACGAGGGGCCGGCGCAATCAGCCCCAGCATTTT	CASSTRGRRNQPQHF
TRBD1	NA	TRBV7-6	TRBJ2-7	TGTGCCAGCAGCCAAGAGACAGGGAGAGCCTACGAGCAGTACTTC	CASSQETGRAYEQYF
NA	NA	TRBV7-9	TRBJ2-5	TGTGCCAGCAGCCCCTTGGCTGGGGGGGCCAGTGGAGAGACCCAGTACTTC	CASSPLAGGASGETQYF
NA	few	TRBV4-3	TRBJ1-5	TGCGCCAGCAGCCTACATGCCAATACGGGTCAGCCCCAGCATTTT	CASSLHANTGQPQHF
NA	NA	TRBV27	TRBJ2-1	TGTGCCAGTAGCCTGAGCTCCTACAATGAGCAGTTCTTC	CASSLSSYNEQFF
NA	NA	TRBV12-5	TRBJ1-2	TGTGCTAGCGCAGAGTTAGACCATGGCTACACCTTC	CASAELDHGYTF
NA	once	TRBV6-6	TRBJ1-1	TGTGCCAGCAGGGACGTGGAGAACACTGAAGCTTTCTTT	CASRDVENTEAFF
NA	once	TRBV25-1	TRBJ2-7	TGTGCCAGCAGTGAATGGGAAGGGGCCTACGAGCAGTACTTC	CASSEWEGAYEQYF
TRBD1	NA	TRBV6-5	TRBJ2-7	TGTGCCAGCAGTTATTTATTAAGGACAGGACATGAGCAGTACTTC	CASSYLLRTGHEQYF